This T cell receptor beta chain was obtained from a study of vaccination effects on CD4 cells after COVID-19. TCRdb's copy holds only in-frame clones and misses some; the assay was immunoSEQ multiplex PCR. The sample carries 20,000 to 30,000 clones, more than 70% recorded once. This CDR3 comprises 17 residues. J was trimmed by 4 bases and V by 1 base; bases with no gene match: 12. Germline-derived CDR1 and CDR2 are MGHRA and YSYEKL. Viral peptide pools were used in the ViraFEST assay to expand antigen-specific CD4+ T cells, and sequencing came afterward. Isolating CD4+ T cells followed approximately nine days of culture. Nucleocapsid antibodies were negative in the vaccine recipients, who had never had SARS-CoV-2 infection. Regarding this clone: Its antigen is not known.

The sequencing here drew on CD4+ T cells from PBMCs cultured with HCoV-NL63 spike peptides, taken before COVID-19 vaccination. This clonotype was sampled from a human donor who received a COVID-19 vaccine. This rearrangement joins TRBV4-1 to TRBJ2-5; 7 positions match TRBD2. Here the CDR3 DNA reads TGCGCCAGCAGCCAAGCCCTTCGCGGGAGAGTCCCAGAGACCCAGTACTTC. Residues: CASSQALRGRVPETQYF.